This note documents a single T cell receptor (beta chain) sequence. The data were produced by immunoSEQ multiplex PCR, yet TCRdb's version contains in-frame clones alone and is incomplete. The sample lists some 87,000 clones; around 97% were seen once. Germline trimming cut 3 bases from V and 4 bases from J; bases unmatched to any gene: 6. The CDR3 totals 15 residues. Germline CDR1 and CDR2: SGDLS and YYNGEE. The data are from a study of technical replicates of blood from several donors. The chain couples TRBV9 to TRBJ1-2, with 10 bases lining up with TRBD1. Sequencing input: T cells isolated from PBMCs. The source of this sequence is a human donor in good health. Written as DNA, the CDR3 is TGTGCCAGCAGCGCCTCGGGACAGGGGTTCTATGGCTACACCTTC. It encodes CASSASGQGFYGYTF.